One and the same sample provided the 5 T cell receptor beta chains below, sequenced in a study of T cells in Graves' hyperthyroidism and ophthalmopathy. Researchers amplified the TCR beta CDR3 regions from RNA transcripts. TCR CDR3 underwent first-round RT-PCR with the HTBI primer set. TCRdb re-called the multiplex PCR reads with MiXCR, one entry per CDR3 protein. Altogether hundreds of thousands of distinct CDR3 sequences are present, less than 45% being singletons, with the ten largest covering less than 9%. Sequencing was carried out using peripheral blood or thyroid tissue (not recorded which). The receptor source for this set is an adult man with Graves' disease, either hyperthyroidism or ophthalmopathy (not recorded which).

As to this clonotype: A much larger clonotype is one base distant, so this may be a read error. The chain links TRBV29-1 to TRBJ1-6; no clear D. CDR1 is SQVTM, CDR2 ANQGSEA, per germline. This CDR3 has 14 amino acids. For the CDR3, the DNA is TGCAGCGTACGAGAGGGCGTTCGTAATTCACCCCCCCACTTT. Protein: CSVREGVRNSPPHF.

This clonotype was detected a few times. The rearrangement links TRBV9 to TRBJ1-1; D gene ambiguous. The germline V and J ends were trimmed by 4 bases and 6 bases, with 16 bases remaining between them. Germline V gene data show CDR1 as SGDLS and CDR2 as YYNGEE. This CDR3 has 14 amino acids. Written as DNA, the CDR3 is TGTGCCAGCAGCCCGTTCGTAGCCGAGGCTGAAGCTTTCTTT. This encodes CASSPFVAEAEAFF.

This clonotype showed up just a few times. The chain recombines TRBV9 with TRBJ1-2; no clear D gene. The V end lost 5 bases, the J end lost 2 bases, and 13 bases lay between the germline ends. Germline assignment: CDR1 SGDLS and CDR2 YYNGEE. There are 14 residues in the CDR3. This chain's CDR3 is CASSLAGNNYGYTF. For the CDR3, the DNA is TGTGCCAGCAGTTTAGCCGGGAACAACTATGGCTACACCTTC.

The chain uses TRBV29-1 and TRBJ1-5; unclear D gene. Germline CDR1 SQVTM, CDR2 ANQGSEA. V was pared by 0 bases and J by 11 bases, with 17 bases between. The CDR3 consists of 14 residues. This chain's CDR3 is CSVEEQAGDGAQHF. The CDR3 DNA is TGCAGCGTTGAAGAGCAGGCTGGTGACGGGGCCCAGCATTTT. Full variable domain (outside the CDR3, taken from reference TRBV29-1 and TRBJ1-5): SAVISQKPSRDICQRGTSLTIQCQVDSQVTMMFWYRQQPGQSLTLIATANQGSEATYESGFVIDKFPISRPNLTFSTLTVSNMSPEDSSIYLCSVEEQAGDGAQHFGDGTRLSIL.

This CDR3 reads CASRPGRDQETQYF. CDR3 nucleotides: TGTGCCAGCAGGCCCGGACGGGACCAAGAGACCCAGTACTTC. The chain links TRBV12-3 or TRBV12-4 to TRBJ2-5; D unresolved. The CDR3 contains 14 residues. The V gene lost 6 bases and the J gene lost 0 bases, with 11 bases spanning the gap.